This TCR beta chain was identified in a study of OX40 agonist ivuxolimab in advanced cancers. About the research overall: It was ivuxolimab, an agonistic anti-OX40 (CD134) antibody, that patients were treated with.

Some clones are missing from TCRdb's copy, which holds only in-frame ones; the method was immunoSEQ multiplex PCR. The table lists around 63,000 clones, roughly 89% of them singletons. This CDR3 comprises 15 residues. Germline CDR1 is SNHLY and CDR2 is FYNNEI. Trimming shortened V by 3 bases and J by 8 bases, and 17 bases separated the two germline ends. The J gene is TRBJ2-1, the V gene TRBV2; no reliable D call. Sequencing used CD4+ or CD8+ T cells sorted from blood, obtained in a trial of the OX40 agonist ivuxolimab. The source is an adult with an advanced solid tumor such as melanoma, head and neck, liver or kidney cancer. The CDR3 region is CASSEVTTSGYEQFF. The CDR3 DNA sequence: TGTGCCAGCAGTGAGGTTACCACCTCGGGTTATGAGCAGTTCTTC.